This T cell receptor beta chain was documented in a study of CXCR3-negative and CXCR3-positive naive CD8 T cells. Study summary: Roughly 1.5 +/- 0.3 million TRB reads came from each library, giving 130 million to 150 million in total. Study outcomes and limitations: More hydrophobic TRB CDR3s were found in CXCR3-positive naive cells than in CXCR3-negative naive cells. Comparably high diversity was seen in both naive subsets, and much lower diversity in memory CD8+ cells. Naive CXCR3-negative and CXCR3-positive cells had similar TRBV-TRBJ usage; memory differed.

Germline CDR1 LNHDA, CDR2 SQIVND (reference sequence). The CDR3 totals 16 residues. Details on this clonotype: What it binds is not known.

Naive CD8+ T cells had a CD45RO-CCR7+CD27+CD95- phenotype. UMI-tagged TRB cDNA libraries were built via 5' RACE. TCRdb reprocessed the 5' RACE reads and stores each CDR3 protein as one record, lacking DNA. The sample totals some 110,000 distinct CDR3 sequences. The source of this sequence is a human donor in good health. Some clones in this sample may be carry-over from other donors' samples. The sample comprised naive CXCR3+ CD8+ T cells from blood. The subset here: CD45RO-CCR7+CD27+CD95- naive CD8+ T cells expressing CXCR3 (TNR3+). This chain uses TRBV19 with TRBJ2-7; TCRdb lists TRBD1, though no DNA is available to test this call. The CDR3 loop is CASKGQGMSSPYEQYF. The full variable domain, in which reference TRBV19 and TRBJ2-7 provide the parts outside the CDR3, is DGGITQSPKYLFRKEGQNVTLSCEQNLNHDAMYWYRQDPGQGLRLIYYSQIVNDFQKGDIAEGYSVSREKKESFPLTVTSAQKNPTAFYLCASKGQGMSSPYEQYFGPGTRLTVT.